The 24 T cell receptor beta chains below were found in one sample sequenced in a study of blood T cell repertoires in COVID-19. Using immunoSEQ multiplex PCR, the repertoire was profiled, and TCRdb retains in-frame clones only, with some absent. The sample has 200,000 to 300,000 clones; approximately 86% are singletons. Sequencing was carried out using peripheral blood. The receptors were gathered from a man aged 55 to 69 who had recovered from COVID-19.

The CDR3 DNA is TGCGCCAGCAGTCACCCAGGGGACGAGCAGTACTTC. This gives the protein CASSHPGDEQYF. The chain recombines TRBV23-1 with TRBJ2-7; a possible D gene is TRBD1 (6 bases). TRBV23-1 is given ORF status, its function remaining uncertain. CDR3 length: 12 residues. V dropped 3 bases and J dropped 5 bases, with 8 bases sitting between them.

The chain has TRBV5-1 and TRBJ1-1, with TRBD1 matching 9 bases. V shed 4 bases, J shed 4 bases, and the junction held 8 bases outside the gene matches. The CDR3 has 15 residues. Germline assignment: CDR1 SGHRS and CDR2 YFSETQ. The CDR3 DNA reads as TGCGCCAGCAGCCGCTTGGGACAGGGTGGCACTGAAGCTTTCTTT. Protein product: CASSRLGQGGTEAFF.

Regarding this clone: One junction end does not reproduce the germline sequence, and a read error may be involved. The genes are TRBV2 and TRBJ2-2, with 9 bases identical to TRBD2. The CDR3 covers 15 residues. Germline values: CDR1 SNHLY, CDR2 FYNNEI. CDR3 amino acids: CASRSGTSNNGELFF. The CDR3 region has the DNA TGTGCCAGCAGGTCCGGGACTAGCAACAACGGGGAGCTGTTTTTT.

This clone was found once. V usage is TRBV5-1 and J usage is TRBJ2-3; D unresolved. CDR3 size: 14 residues. Germline assignment: CDR1 SGHRS and CDR2 YFSETQ. Trimming pared 0 bases from V and 2 bases from J, leaving 7 bases between. CDR3 protein: CASSLAGTTDTQYF. The CDR3 DNA sequence: TGCGCCAGCAGCTTGGCAGGAACCACAGATACGCAGTATTTT.

This clone has only a few counts. V is TRBV7-6 and J is TRBJ1-5, with TRBD1 as a possible D gene (5 bases). V dropped 5 bases and J dropped 0 bases, with 11 bases sitting between them. The CDR3 has 15 residues. Germline CDR1 is SGHVS and CDR2 is FNYEAQ. This CDR3 reads CASSPRGFSNQPQHF. The CDR3 DNA follows: TGTGCCAGCAGCCCACGGGGGTTTAGCAATCAGCCCCAGCATTTT.

The chain uses TRBV11-2 and TRBJ2-5, with D hard to call. Trimming took 5 bases from V and 2 from J, leaving 6 bases between them. Germline-derived CDR1 and CDR2 are SGHAT and FQNNGV. The CDR3 runs 12 residues. CDR3 nucleotide sequence: TGTGCCAGCAGCAAAACTCAAGAGACCCAGTACTTC. Its translation: CASSKTQETQYF.

The chain is built from TRBV3-1 (or the pseudogene TRBV3-2) and TRBJ2-6; TRBD1 is a possible D gene (6 bases). This CDR3 contains 20 residues. V was shortened by 0 bases and J by 1 base, with 19 bases between the two germline ends. Germline V gives CDR1 LGHDT, CDR2 YNNKEL (reference sequence). DNA of the CDR3: TGTGCCAGCAGCCAAGATCTGGCAGGGGCGGACGGGTCTGGGGCCAACGTCCTGACTTTC. Its translation is CASSQDLAGADGSGANVLTF.

V usage is TRBV30 and J usage is TRBJ1-1, with D hard to call. The CDR3 consists of 14 residues. From germline, CDR1 is GTSNPN and CDR2 SVGIG (reference sequence). The V end lost 0 bases, the J end lost 1 base, and 9 bases lay between the germline ends. The CDR3 reads CAWSVHGKNTEAFF. The CDR3 DNA reads TGTGCCTGGAGTGTACACGGGAAGAACACTGAAGCTTTCTTT.

This chain joins TRBV9 and TRBJ2-6; D unclear. This CDR3 has 17 residues. Germline CDR1 SGDLS, CDR2 YYNGEE. Between the trimmed V and J ends, which lost 0 bases and 0 bases, there was a span of 10 bases. The CDR3 DNA reads as TGTGCCAGCAGCGTAGTCAGTGGCGGCTCTGGGGCCAACGTCCTGACTTTC. Protein sequence: CASSVVSGGSGANVLTF.

The chain carries TRBV18 and TRBJ2-3; D is perhaps TRBD2 (5 bases). Between the trimmed V and J ends, which lost 5 bases and 2 bases, there was a span of 11 bases. This CDR3 has 14 residues. Germline-derived CDR1 and CDR2 are KGHSH and LQKENI. The CDR3 reads CASSETTATDTQYF. As DNA, the CDR3 is TGTGCCAGCTCAGAGACTACGGCCACAGATACGCAGTATTTT.

A remark on this clone: This specimen includes other DNA sequences encoding the same CDR3. The genes are TRBV3-1 (or the pseudogene TRBV3-2) and TRBJ2-3; weak D call: TRBD1 (5 bases). V gave up 6 bases and J gave up 4 bases, with 11 bases separating them. Germline V gene sequence: CDR1 LGHDT, CDR2 YNNKEL (reference sequence). The CDR3 totals 13 residues. This chain's CDR3 is CASSQQGADTQYF. CDR3 coding DNA: TGTGCCAGCAGTCAACAAGGGGCAGATACGCAGTATTTT.

This clone was recorded a few times. The V and J genes are TRBV11-3 and TRBJ2-7; possibly TRBD2 for D (6 bases). The V gene's germline CDR1 is SGHNT and CDR2 YENEEA. The CDR3 extends over 12 amino acids. V gave up 5 bases and J gave up 6 bases, with 11 bases separating them. CDR3 region: CASSLGSGEQYF. Here the CDR3 DNA reads TGTGCCAGCAGCCTCGGGAGTGGCGAGCAGTACTTC.

The rearrangement joins TRBV5-1 to TRBJ1-3; 9 bases fit TRBD1. Germline CDR1 SGHRS, CDR2 YFSETQ. This CDR3 region has 16 residues. V lost 1 base, J lost 3 bases, and 5 bases stayed unmatched. CDR3 amino acids: CASSLSGTGYGNTIYF. The CDR3 DNA reads TGCGCCAGCAGCTTGTCCGGGACAGGGTATGGAAACACCATATATTTT.

This clone was seen a handful of times. The gene calls are TRBV7-9 and TRBJ2-7; no firm D call. V gave up 1 base and J gave up 5 bases, with 12 bases separating them. CDR3 length: 14 residues. Germline CDR1 and CDR2: SEHNR and FQNEAQ (reference sequence). The CDR3 reads CASSLGSGWDEQYF. For the CDR3, the DNA is TGTGCCAGCAGCTTAGGTTCAGGTTGGGACGAGCAGTACTTC.

This chain joins TRBV5-5 and TRBJ2-2, with 7 bases matching TRBD2. Trimming cost V 4 bases and J 7 bases; bases outside gene matches: 1. CDR1 is SGHKS, CDR2 YYEKEE, per germline (reference sequence). The CDR3 runs 12 residues. CDR3 loop: CASSGGGGELFF. The CDR3 coding sequence is TGTGCCAGCAGCGGCGGGGGCGGGGAGCTGTTTTTT. The entire variable domain, with the rest obtained from reference TRBV5-5 and TRBJ2-2, is as follows: DAGVTQSPTHLIKTRGQQVTLRCSPISGHKSVSWYQQVLGQGPQFIFQYYEKEERGRGNFPDRFSARQFPNYSSELNVNALLLGDSALYLCASSGGGGELFFGEGSRLTVL.

This clone was recorded a few times. The CDR3 sequence is CASSVRLGNTIYF. In DNA form, the CDR3 reads TGTGCCAGCAGCGTGAGATTAGGAAACACCATATATTTT. The chain combines TRBV3-1 (or the pseudogene TRBV3-2) with TRBJ1-3; D uncertain. The germline CDR1 and CDR2 sequences are LGHDT and YNNKEL (reference sequence). Deletions cut 5 bases from V and 4 bases from J, with 9 bases between. The CDR3 extends over 13 amino acids.

V gene TRBV29-1 combines with J gene TRBJ2-3, with a weak D call TRBD1 (5 bases). The V end lost 1 base, the J end lost 7 bases, and 15 bases lay between the germline ends. The CDR3 sequence is 14 residues long. The V gene's germline CDR1 is SQVTM and CDR2 ANQGSEA. CDR3 amino acids: CSVEGTIQDNTQYF. CDR3 in DNA: TGCAGCGTTGAAGGCACCATACAGGACAATACGCAGTATTTT.

A few counts support this clone. The chain links TRBV18 to TRBJ2-7, with 11 positions matching TRBD2. The V and J ends lost 3 bases and 3 bases, in that order; junction bases with no gene match: 4. The germline V gene has CDR1 KGHSH and CDR2 LQKENI. This CDR3 contains 15 residues. CDR3 bases: TGTGCCAGCTCACCCTCACTAGCGGGGGACTACGAGCAGTACTTC. Residues: CASSPSLAGDYEQYF.

The chain employs TRBV7-2 and TRBJ2-1, with D possibly being TRBD2 (7 bases). V lost 2 bases to trimming and J lost 0 bases, with 20 bases between them. CDR1 is SGHTA, CDR2 FQGNSA, per germline. The CDR3 runs to 19 residues. Here the CDR3 reads CASSLRGAGAIASYNEQFF. The DNA for the CDR3 is TGTGCCAGCAGCTTAAGGGGGGCGGGGGCCATTGCCTCCTACAATGAGCAGTTCTTC.

J is TRBJ2-3 and V is TRBV5-1, with 10 bases identical to TRBD2. CDR3 size: 17 residues. The germline gives CDR1 SGHRS, CDR2 YFSETQ. With V trimmed by 6 bases and J by 0 bases, 10 bases remained unmatched. CDR3 loop: CASNPGLAIRSTDTQYF. Here the CDR3 DNA reads TGCGCCAGCAACCCGGGACTAGCGATTCGTAGCACAGATACGCAGTATTTT. Full variable domain (outside the CDR3, taken from reference TRBV5-1 and TRBJ2-3): KAGVTQTPRYLIKTRGQQVTLSCSPISGHRSVSWYQQTPGQGLQFLFEYFSETQRNKGNFPGRFSGRQFSNSRSEMNVSTLELGDSALYLCASNPGLAIRSTDTQYFGPGTRLTVL.

This chain joins TRBV5-1 and TRBJ1-3, with D possibly matching TRBD1 (5 bases). Germline V gives CDR1 SGHRS, CDR2 YFSETQ. The V gene lost 0 bases and the J gene lost 2 bases, with 9 bases spanning the gap. CDR3 size: 15 residues. The CDR3 region has the DNA TGCGCCAGCAGCTTGGCTAGGGGCCCTGGAAACACCATATATTTT. It yields the protein CASSLARGPGNTIYF.

This clone was detected once. V is TRBV18 and J is TRBJ1-4, with 7 bases lining up with TRBD1. The CDR3 extends over 15 amino acids. The V segment lost 6 bases and the J segment 5 bases; nucleotides outside the gene matches: 9. Germline-derived CDR1 and CDR2 are KGHSH and LQKENI. This CDR3 reads CASSRTGAPNEKLFF. DNA of the CDR3: TGTGCCAGCTCCCGCACAGGGGCCCCCAATGAAAAACTGTTTTTT.

The chain uses TRBV11-2 and TRBJ2-5; D perhaps matches TRBD1 (7 bases). CDR1 and CDR2 (germline): SGHAT, FQNNGV. The CDR3 contains 15 residues. Deletions cut 0 bases from V and 5 bases from J, with 13 bases between. The CDR3 coding sequence is TGTGCCAGCAGCTTAGAGGGCGCAGGGGGGGAGACCCAGTACTTC. Translating gives CASSLEGAGGETQYF.

The chain joins TRBV2 to TRBJ2-3; 11 bases are a match to TRBD1. This CDR3 has 15 residues. Germline CDR1 reads SNHLY; CDR2 reads FYNNEI. After removal of 6 bases from V and 4 bases from J, the junction contained 6 bases not matched to a gene. CDR3 in amino acids: CASRRTGGAPDTQYF. The CDR3 DNA reads as TGTGCCAGCAGAAGGACAGGGGGCGCGCCAGATACGCAGTATTTT.